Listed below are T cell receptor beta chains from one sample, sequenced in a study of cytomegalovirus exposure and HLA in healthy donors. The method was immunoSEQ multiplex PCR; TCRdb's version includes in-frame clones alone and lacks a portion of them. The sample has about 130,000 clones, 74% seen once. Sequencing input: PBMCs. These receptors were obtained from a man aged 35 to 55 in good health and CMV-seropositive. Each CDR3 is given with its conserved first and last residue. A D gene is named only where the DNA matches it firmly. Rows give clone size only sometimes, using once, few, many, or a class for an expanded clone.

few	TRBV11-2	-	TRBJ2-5	TGTGCCAGCAGCTCGACCCCACGAGGAGAGACCCAGTACTTC	CASSSTPRGETQYF
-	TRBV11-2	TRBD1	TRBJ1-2	TGTGCCAGCAGCCCAAAGACAGGGGGCAGTGGCTACACCTTC	CASSPKTGGSGYTF
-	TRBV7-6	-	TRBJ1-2	TGTGCCAGCAGCTTAAGGGCAACAGGGTACTATGGCTACACCTTC	CASSLRATGYYGYTF
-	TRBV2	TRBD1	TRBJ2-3	TGTGCCAGCAGTGACGGACAGGGGAAGTTAGCAGATACGCAGTATTTT	CASSDGQGKLADTQYF
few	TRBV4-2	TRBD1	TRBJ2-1	TGTGCCAGCAGCCGCTCCGGGACAGGGTCGTATGAGCAGTTCTTC	CASSRSGTGSYEQFF
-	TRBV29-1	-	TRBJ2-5	TGCAGCGTTGGGGGAGGACAAGAGACCCAGTACTTC	CSVGGGQETQYF
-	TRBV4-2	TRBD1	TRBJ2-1	TGTGCCAGCACCCAGGACAGGAGCTCCTACAATGAGCAGTTCTTC	CASTQDRSSYNEQFF
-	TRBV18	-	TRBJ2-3	TGTGCCAGCTCACCAGAGGATACGCAGTATTTT	CASSPEDTQYF
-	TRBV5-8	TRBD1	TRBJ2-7	TGTGCCACGAAGTACGGGACAGGGAACTACGAGCAGTACTTC	CATKYGTGNYEQYF
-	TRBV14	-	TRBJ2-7	TGTGCCAGCAGCCAAGTCGGCGGATCACCTGCCTACGAGCAGTACTTC	CASSQVGGSPAYEQYF
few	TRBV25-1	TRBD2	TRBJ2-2	TGTGCCAGCAGCAGCGCGGGACTAGCGGGAGGAGAGCTGTTTTTT	CASSSAGLAGGELFF
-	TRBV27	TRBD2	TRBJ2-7	TGTGCCAGCGGGACTAGCGGGAGTATGAACGAGCAGTACTTC	CASGTSGSMNEQYF
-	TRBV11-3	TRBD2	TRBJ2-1	TGTGCCAGCAGCTTGGCTAGCGGGAGCTATGAGCAGTTCTTC	CASSLASGSYEQFF
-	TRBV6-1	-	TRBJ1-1	TGTGCCAGCAGTCATACCCTTGAGGGCACTGAAGCTTTCTTT	CASSHTLEGTEAFF
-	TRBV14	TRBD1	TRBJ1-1	TGTGCCAGCAGTCCCCTAGATTCAGGGGGTGATACTGAAGCTTTCTTT	CASSPLDSGGDTEAFF
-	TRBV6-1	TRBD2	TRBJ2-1	TGTGCCAGCAGTGAAGGCCTAGCGGCATACAATGAGCAGTTCTTC	CASSEGLAAYNEQFF
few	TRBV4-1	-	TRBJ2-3	TGCGCCAGCAGCCAAGAATTTAATTTATATGGCGATACGCAGTATTTT	CASSQEFNLYGDTQYF
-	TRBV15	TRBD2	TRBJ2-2	TGTGCCACCAGCAGAGGGGTGGGACTAGCGGGTTCCGGGGAGCTGTTTTTT	CATSRGVGLAGSGELFF
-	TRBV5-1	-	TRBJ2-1	TGCGCCAGCAGCTTGGGCCAGATCAATGAGCAGTTCTTC	CASSLGQINEQFF
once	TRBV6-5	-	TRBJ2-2	TGTGCCAGCAGTAGGGGGTCGAACACCGGGGAGCTGTTTTTT	CASSRGSNTGELFF
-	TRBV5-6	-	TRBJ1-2	TGTGCCAGCAGCTTGGGGGGGCTGAACTATGGCTACACCTTC	CASSLGGLNYGYTF
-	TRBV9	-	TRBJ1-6	TGTGCCAGCAGCGTAGGTCGACAGCTTAATTCACCCCTCCACTTT	CASSVGRQLNSPLHF
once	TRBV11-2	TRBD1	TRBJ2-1	TGTGCCAGCAGCTTTGGACAGGGGGGCTACAATGAGCAGTTCTTC	CASSFGQGGYNEQFF
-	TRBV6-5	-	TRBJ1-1	TGTGCCAGCAGTACCGAGTTGGAAGCTTTCTTT	CASSTELEAFF
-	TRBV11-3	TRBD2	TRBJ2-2	TGTGCCAGCAGCTTCCGGACTAGCGACGGGGAGTTGTTTTTT	CASSFRTSDGELFF
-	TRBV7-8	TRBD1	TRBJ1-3	TGTGCCAGCAGCTTATTGTCGGCCCAGGGGGCAATCGCTGGAAACACCATATATTTT	CASSLLSAQGAIAGNTIYF
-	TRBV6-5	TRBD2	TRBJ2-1	TGTGCCAGCAAGCGGGGGGCATACAATGAGCAGTTCTTC	CASKRGAYNEQFF
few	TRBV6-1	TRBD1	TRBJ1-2	TGTGCCAGCAGTGAATTGGGACAGGGGTTAGCTAACTATGGCTACACCTTC	CASSELGQGLANYGYTF
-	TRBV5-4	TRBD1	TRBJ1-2	TGTGCCAGCAGCAATCCGGGACAGAGTAACTATGGCTACACCTTC	CASSNPGQSNYGYTF
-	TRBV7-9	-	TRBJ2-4	TGTGCCAGCAGCTCCGACAGGGAGGCAAACATTCAGTACTTC	CASSSDREANIQYF
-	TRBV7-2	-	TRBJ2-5	TGTGCCAGCAGCTTAAACTCCGTCGCCAGGCAAGAGACCCAGTACTTC	CASSLNSVARQETQYF
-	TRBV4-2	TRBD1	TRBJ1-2	TGTGCCAGCAGCCAAGTGGCAGGGGGCGCCTATGGCTACACCTTC	CASSQVAGGAYGYTF
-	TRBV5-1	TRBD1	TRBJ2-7	TGCGCCAGCAGCAATTCCGGGACAGAATCCTACGAGCAGTACTTC	CASSNSGTESYEQYF
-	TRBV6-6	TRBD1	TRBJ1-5	TGTGCCAGCAGTTGGTCAGGACAGGGACCTAATCAGCCCCAGCATTTT	CASSWSGQGPNQPQHF
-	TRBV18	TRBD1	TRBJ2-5	TGTGCCAGCTCACCGCAGGGGGCAAGGGGAGAGACCCAGTACTTC	CASSPQGARGETQYF
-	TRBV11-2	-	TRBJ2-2	TGTGCCAGCAGCTTAGGTACCCCCATGGGGGGGGCGTACACCGGGGAGCTGTTTTTT	CASSLGTPMGGAYTGELFF
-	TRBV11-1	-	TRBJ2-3	TGTGCCAGCAGCTTACTGGGGGCCACAGATACGCAGTATTTT	CASSLLGATDTQYF
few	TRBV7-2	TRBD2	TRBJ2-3	TGTGCCAGCAGCTTAGCGGGCCTAGCGGGAGCTAGGTCAGATACGCAGTATTTT	CASSLAGLAGARSDTQYF
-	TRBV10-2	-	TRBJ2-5	TGCGCCAGCAGTGAGTCCTCGGGAGAGACCCAGTACTTC	CASSESSGETQYF
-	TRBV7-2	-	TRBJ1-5	TGTGCCAGCAGCTCAGTTTTCAATCAGCCCCAGCATTTT	CASSSVFNQPQHF
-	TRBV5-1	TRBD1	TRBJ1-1	TGCGCCAGCAGCTCGGGACAGGGGAGGACTGAAGCTTTCTTT	CASSSGQGRTEAFF
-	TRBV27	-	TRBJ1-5	TGTGCCAGCGGGGGGGCCTTCGCTGCTCAGCCCCAGCATTTT	CASGGAFAAQPQHF
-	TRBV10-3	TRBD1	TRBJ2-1	TGTGCCATCATGGGACAGCCGTACAATGAGCAGTTCTTC	CAIMGQPYNEQFF
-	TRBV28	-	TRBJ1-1	TGTGCCAGCAGTTTGACATCGAACACTGAAGCTTTCTTT	CASSLTSNTEAFF
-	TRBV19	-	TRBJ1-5	TGTGCCAGTAGAAAAATCCCCGGACTCGCTTACGGTCAGCCCCAGCATTTT	CASRKIPGLAYGQPQHF
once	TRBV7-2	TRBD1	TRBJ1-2	TGTGCCAGCAGCTTTGGACAGGGGCGAAGCTACACCTTC	CASSFGQGRSYTF
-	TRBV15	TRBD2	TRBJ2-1	TGTGCCACCAGCAGAGTAGACACTAGCGGAGTCCTCGAGCAGTTCTTC	CATSRVDTSGVLEQFF
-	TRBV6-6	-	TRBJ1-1	TGTGCCAGCACCTCGGAGACAGAGAACACTGAAGCTTTCTTT	CASTSETENTEAFF
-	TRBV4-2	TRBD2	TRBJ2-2	TGTGCCAGCAGCCCCTGGACTAGCGGGGGCGGGTTGACCGGGGAGCTGTTTTTT	CASSPWTSGGGLTGELFF
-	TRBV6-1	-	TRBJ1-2	TGTGCCAGCAGTTTTACAGGGAACTATGGCTACACCTTC	CASSFTGNYGYTF
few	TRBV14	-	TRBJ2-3	TGTGCCAGCAGCCAAATAACTAGCACAGATACGCAGTATTTT	CASSQITSTDTQYF
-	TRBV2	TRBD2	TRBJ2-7	TGTGCCAGCAGTGAACCGACTAGCGGGACCTACGAGCAGTACTTC	CASSEPTSGTYEQYF
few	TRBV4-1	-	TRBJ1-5	TGCGCCAGCAGCCAAAGGGAGTTGGATCAGCCCCAGCATTTT	CASSQRELDQPQHF
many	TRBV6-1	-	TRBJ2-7	TGTGCCAGCTGTAGACTAGACGGGTACGAGCAGTACTTC	CASCRLDGYEQYF
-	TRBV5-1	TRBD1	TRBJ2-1	TGCGCCAGCAGCTGGATTGACAGGGCCTCCCCCTACAATGAGCAGTTCTTC	CASSWIDRASPYNEQFF